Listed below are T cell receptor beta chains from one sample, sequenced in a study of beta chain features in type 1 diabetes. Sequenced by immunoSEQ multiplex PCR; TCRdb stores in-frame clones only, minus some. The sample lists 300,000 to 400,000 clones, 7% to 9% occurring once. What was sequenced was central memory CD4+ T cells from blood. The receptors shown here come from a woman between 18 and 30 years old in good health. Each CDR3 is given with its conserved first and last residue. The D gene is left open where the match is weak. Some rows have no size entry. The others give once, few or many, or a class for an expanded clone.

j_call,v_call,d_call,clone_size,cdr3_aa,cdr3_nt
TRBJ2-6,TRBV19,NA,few,CASSIRSSSGANVLTF,TGTGCCAGTAGTATACGCTCGAGCTCTGGGGCCAACGTCCTGACTTTC
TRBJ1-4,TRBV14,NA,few,CASSLAGYGEKLFF,TGTGCCAGCAGCCTGGCAGGGTACGGTGAAAAACTGTTTTTT
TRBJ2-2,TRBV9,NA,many,CASSVAWYTGELFF,TGTGCCAGCAGCGTAGCTTGGTACACCGGGGAGCTGTTTTTT
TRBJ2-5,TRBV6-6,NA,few,CASNDEGYF,TGTGCCAGCAATGACGAGGGTTACTTC
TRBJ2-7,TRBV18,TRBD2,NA,CASSTGSGLLYEQYF,TGTGCCAGCTCAACGGGTAGCGGGCTGTTGTACGAGCAGTACTTC
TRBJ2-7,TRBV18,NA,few,CASSPPSVTRYEQYF,TGTGCCAGCTCACCACCGTCGGTTACCCGCTACGAGCAGTACTTC
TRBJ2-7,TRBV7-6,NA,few,CASSLQPATYEQYF,TGTGCCAGCAGCTTACAACCAGCCACCTACGAGCAGTACTTC
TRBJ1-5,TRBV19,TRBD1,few,CATRPRPGQGGQPQHF,TGTGCCACGAGACCCCGACCGGGACAGGGAGGTCAGCCCCAGCATTTT
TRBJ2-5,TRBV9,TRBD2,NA,CASSAAGVRAQYF,TGTGCCAGCAGCGCCGCGGGAGTTAGAGCCCAGTACTTC
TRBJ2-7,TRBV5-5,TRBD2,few,CASSPVTSGTNEQYF,TGTGCCAGCAGCCCCGTCACGAGCGGGACCAACGAGCAGTACTTC
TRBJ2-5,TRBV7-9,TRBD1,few,CASSIYPPTGAETQYF,TGTGCCAGCAGCATCTACCCCCCGACAGGGGCAGAGACCCAGTACTTC
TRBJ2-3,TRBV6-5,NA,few,CATGGSTDTQYF,TGTGCCACCGGGGGAAGCACAGATACGCAGTATTTT
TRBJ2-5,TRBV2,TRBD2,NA,CASSDRASGQGTQYF,TGTGCCAGCAGTGATAGGGCTAGCGGGCAGGGTACCCAGTACTTC
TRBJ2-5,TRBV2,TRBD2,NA,CASSSGRAGFRETQYF,TGTGCCAGCAGCAGCGGGAGGGCCGGTTTCCGAGAGACCCAGTACTTC
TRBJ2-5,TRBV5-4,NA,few,CASSLGGPQETQYF,TGTGCCAGCAGCTTGGGGGGACCTCAAGAGACCCAGTACTTC
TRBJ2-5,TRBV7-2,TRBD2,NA,CASSVALAGGVTQYF,TGTGCCAGCAGCGTCGCCCTAGCGGGAGGTGTGACCCAGTACTTC
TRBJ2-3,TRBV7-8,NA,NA,CASSFQGPSSADTQYF,TGTGCCAGCAGCTTTCAGGGGCCGAGTTCCGCAGATACGCAGTATTTT
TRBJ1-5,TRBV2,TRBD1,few,CASSGTDREGVRHF,TGTGCCAGCAGTGGGACGGACAGGGAAGGAGTACGACATTTT